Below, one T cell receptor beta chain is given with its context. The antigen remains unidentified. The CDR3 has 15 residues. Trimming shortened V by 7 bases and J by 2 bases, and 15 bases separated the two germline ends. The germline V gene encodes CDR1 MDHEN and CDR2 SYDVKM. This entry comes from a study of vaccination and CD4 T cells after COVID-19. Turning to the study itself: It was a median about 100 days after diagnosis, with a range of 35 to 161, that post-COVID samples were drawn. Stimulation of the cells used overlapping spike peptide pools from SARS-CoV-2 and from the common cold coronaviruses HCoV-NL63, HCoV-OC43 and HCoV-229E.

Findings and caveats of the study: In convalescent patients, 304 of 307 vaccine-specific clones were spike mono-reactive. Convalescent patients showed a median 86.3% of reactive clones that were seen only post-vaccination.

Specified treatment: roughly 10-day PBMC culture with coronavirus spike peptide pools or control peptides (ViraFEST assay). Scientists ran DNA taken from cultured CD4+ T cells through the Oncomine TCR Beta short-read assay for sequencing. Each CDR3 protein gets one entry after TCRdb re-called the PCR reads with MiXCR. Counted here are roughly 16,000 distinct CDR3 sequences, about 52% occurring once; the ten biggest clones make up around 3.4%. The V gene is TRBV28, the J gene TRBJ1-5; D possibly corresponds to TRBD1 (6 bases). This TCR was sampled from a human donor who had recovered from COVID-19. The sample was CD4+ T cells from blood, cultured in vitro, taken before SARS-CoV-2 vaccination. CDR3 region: CASKFGQRGNQPQHF. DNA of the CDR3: TGTGCCAGCAAATTCGGACAGAGGGGCAATCAGCCCCAGCATTTT.